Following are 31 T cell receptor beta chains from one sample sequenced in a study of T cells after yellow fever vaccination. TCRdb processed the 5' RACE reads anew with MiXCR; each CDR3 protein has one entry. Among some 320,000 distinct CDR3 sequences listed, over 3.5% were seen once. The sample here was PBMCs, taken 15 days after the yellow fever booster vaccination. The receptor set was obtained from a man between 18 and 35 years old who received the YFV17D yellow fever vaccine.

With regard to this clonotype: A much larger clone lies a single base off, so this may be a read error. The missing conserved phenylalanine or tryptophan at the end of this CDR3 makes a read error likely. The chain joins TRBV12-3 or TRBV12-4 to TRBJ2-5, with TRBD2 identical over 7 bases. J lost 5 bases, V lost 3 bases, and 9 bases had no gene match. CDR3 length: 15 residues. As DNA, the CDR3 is TGTGCCAGCAGTTTGCAGCGGGGCCGCTGGGAGACCCAGTACTCC. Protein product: CASSLQRGRWETQYS.

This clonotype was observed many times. CDR3 bases: TGCGCCAGCAGACAAATAGGGGGAGGGAGGGAAGAGACCCAGTACTTC. Protein product: CASRQIGGGREETQYF. This sequence joins TRBV4-1 and TRBJ2-5; possible D gene TRBD2, 7 bases. Germline V gives CDR1 MGHRA, CDR2 YSYEKL. The CDR3 has 16 residues. Trimming cost V 6 bases and J 3 bases, with 20 bases left between them.

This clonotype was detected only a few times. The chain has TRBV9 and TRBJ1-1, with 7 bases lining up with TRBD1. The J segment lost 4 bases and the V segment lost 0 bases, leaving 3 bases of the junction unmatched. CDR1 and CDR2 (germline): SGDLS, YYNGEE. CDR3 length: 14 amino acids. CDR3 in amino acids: CASSVGTGITEAFF. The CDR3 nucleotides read TGTGCCAGCAGCGTAGGGACAGGAATCACTGAAGCTTTCTTT.

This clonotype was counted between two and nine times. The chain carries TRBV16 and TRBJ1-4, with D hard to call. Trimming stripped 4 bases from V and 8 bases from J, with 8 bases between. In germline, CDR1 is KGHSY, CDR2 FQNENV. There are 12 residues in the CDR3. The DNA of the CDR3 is TGTGCCAGCAGCCCTCGACACGAAAAACTGTTTTTT. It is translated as CASSPRHEKLFF. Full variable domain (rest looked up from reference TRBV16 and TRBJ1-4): GEEVAQTPKHLVRGEGQKAKLYCAPIKGHSYVFWYQQVLKNEFKFLISFQNENVFDETGMPKERFSAKCLPNSPCSLEIQATKLEDSAVYFCASSPRHEKLFFGSGTQLSVL.

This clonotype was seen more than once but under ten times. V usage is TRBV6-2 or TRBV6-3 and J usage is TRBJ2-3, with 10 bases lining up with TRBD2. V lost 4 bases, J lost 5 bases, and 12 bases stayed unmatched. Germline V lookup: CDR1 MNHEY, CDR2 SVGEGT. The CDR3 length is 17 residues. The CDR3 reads CASSSRTSGNLGDTQYF. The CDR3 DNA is TGTGCCAGCAGTTCAAGGACTAGCGGTAACCTGGGAGATACGCAGTATTTT.

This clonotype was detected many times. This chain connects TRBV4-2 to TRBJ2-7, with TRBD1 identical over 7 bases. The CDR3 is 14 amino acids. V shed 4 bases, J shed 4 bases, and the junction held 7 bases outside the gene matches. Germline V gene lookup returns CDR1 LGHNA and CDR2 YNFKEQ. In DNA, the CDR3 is TGTGCCAGCAGCCCTCAGGGGGTCGATTACGAGCAGTACTTC. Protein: CASSPQGVDYEQYF.

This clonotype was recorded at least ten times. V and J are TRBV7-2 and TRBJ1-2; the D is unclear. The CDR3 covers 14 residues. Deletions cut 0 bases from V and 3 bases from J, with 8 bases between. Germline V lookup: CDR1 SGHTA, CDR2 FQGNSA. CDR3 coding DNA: TGTGCCAGCAGCTTAGCACGAGGACACTATGGCTACACCTTC. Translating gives CASSLARGHYGYTF.

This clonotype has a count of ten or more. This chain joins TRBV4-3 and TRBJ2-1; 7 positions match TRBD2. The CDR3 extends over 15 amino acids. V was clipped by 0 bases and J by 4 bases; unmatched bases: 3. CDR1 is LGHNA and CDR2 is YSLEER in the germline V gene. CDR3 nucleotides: TGCGCCAGCAGCCAAGAGCCAGCGGGGTACAATGAGCAGTTCTTC. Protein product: CASSQEPAGYNEQFF.

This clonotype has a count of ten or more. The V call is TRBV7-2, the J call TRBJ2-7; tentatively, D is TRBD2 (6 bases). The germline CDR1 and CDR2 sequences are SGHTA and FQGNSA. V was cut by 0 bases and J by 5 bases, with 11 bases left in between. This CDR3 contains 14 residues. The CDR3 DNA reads TGTGCCAGCAGCTTAGCACTAGCTCTCGACGAGCAGTACTTC. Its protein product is CASSLALALDEQYF.

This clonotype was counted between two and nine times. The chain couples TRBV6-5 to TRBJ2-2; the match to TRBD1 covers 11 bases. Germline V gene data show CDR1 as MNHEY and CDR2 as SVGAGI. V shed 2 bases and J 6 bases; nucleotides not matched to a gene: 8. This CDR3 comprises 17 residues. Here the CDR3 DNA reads TGTGCCAGCAGTTACCGATCCGGGACAGGGGGACCCGGGGAGCTGTTTTTT. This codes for CASSYRSGTGGPGELFF.

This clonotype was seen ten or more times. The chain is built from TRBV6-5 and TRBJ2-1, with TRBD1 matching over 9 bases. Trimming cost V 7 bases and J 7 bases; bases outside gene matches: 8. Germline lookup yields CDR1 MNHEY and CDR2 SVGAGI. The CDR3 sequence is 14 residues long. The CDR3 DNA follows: TGTGCCAGCACTAGACAGGGGGATTTGAATGAGCAGTTCTTC. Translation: CASTRQGDLNEQFF.

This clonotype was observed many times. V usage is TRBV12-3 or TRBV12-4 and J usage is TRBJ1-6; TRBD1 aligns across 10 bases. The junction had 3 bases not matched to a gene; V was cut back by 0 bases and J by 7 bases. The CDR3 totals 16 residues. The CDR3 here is CASSLATGGGNSPLHF. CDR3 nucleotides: TGTGCCAGCAGTTTAGCGACAGGGGGCGGGAATTCACCCCTCCACTTT.

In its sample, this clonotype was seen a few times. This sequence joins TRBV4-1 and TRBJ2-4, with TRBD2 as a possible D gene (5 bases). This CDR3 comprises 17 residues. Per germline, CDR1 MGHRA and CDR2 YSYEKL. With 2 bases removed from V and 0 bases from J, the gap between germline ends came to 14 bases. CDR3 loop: CASSQPGVQLAKNIQYF. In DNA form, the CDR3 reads TGCGCCAGCAGCCAACCCGGGGTTCAACTAGCCAAAAACATTCAGTACTTC.

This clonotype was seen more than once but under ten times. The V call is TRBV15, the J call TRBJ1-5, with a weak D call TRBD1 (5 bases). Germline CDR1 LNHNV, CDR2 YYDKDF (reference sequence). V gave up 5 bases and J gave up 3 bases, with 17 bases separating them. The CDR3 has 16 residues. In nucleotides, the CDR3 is TGTGCCACCAGCGCAAGGGGCGGGGAGCTCAATCAGCCCCAGCATTTT. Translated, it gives CATSARGGELNQPQHF.

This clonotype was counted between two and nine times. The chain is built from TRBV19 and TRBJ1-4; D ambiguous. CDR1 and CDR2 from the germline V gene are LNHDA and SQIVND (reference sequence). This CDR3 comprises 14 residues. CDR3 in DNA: TGTGCTTCGAGGCCCGGGCTCTTTAATGAAAAACTGTTTTTT. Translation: CASRPGLFNEKLFF.

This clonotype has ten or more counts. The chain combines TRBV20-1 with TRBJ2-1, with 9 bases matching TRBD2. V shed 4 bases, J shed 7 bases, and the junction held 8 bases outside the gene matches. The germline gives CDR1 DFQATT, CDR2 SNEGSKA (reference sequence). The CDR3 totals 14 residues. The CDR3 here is CSATPAGGSNEQFF. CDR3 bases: TGCAGTGCTACTCCAGCGGGGGGATCTAATGAGCAGTTCTTC.

CDR3 in amino acids: CASSQDREGANNYGYTF. The CDR3 DNA reads as TGCGCCAGCAGCCAAGATAGAGAAGGGGCGAATAACTATGGCTACACCTTC. V gene TRBV4-3 combines with J gene TRBJ1-2, with D perhaps matching TRBD1 (5 bases). With 0 bases removed from V and 1 base from J, the gap between germline ends came to 15 bases. CDR1 and CDR2 (germline): LGHNA, YSLEER. This CDR3 has 17 residues.

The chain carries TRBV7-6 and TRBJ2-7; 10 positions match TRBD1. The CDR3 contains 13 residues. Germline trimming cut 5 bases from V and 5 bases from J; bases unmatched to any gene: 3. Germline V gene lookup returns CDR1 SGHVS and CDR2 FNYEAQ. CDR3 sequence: CASSRTGGDEQYF. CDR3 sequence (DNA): TGTGCCAGCAGCAGGACAGGGGGGGACGAGCAGTACTTC.

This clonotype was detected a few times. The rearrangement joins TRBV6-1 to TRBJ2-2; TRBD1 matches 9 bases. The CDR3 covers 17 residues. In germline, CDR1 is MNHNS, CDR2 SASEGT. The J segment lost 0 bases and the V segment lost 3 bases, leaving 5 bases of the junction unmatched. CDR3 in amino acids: CASSESGQGPNTGELFF. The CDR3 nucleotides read TGTGCCAGCAGTGAGTCGGGACAGGGCCCGAACACCGGGGAGCTGTTTTTT.

The CDR3 reads CASSLMGGDTDTQYF. The CDR3 nucleotides read TGTGCCAGCAGCTTAATGGGCGGGGACACAGATACGCAGTATTTT. The J gene is TRBJ2-3, the V gene TRBV7-3; tentatively, D is TRBD2 (6 bases). Germline lookup yields CDR1 SGHTA and CDR2 FQGTGA. This CDR3 has 15 residues. Trimming left V 1 base short and J 2 bases short, with 10 bases between.

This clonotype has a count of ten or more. The CDR3 coding sequence is TGTGCCAGCAGTAGGGGGACTAGCGGGGAGAGCTCCTACAATGAGCAGTTCTTC. It is translated as CASSRGTSGESSYNEQFF. The V call is TRBV12-3 or TRBV12-4, the J call TRBJ2-1, with 13 bases fitting TRBD2. Losses at the gene ends were 5 bases for V and 0 bases for J; bases not matched to a gene: 7. The CDR3 contains 18 residues.

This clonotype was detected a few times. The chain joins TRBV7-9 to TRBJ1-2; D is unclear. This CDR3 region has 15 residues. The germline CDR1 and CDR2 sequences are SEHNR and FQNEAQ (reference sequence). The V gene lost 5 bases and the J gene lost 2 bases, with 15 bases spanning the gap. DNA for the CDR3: TGTGCCAGCAGCCCAGCGAGAAACCTAAACTATGGCTACACCTTC. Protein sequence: CASSPARNLNYGYTF.

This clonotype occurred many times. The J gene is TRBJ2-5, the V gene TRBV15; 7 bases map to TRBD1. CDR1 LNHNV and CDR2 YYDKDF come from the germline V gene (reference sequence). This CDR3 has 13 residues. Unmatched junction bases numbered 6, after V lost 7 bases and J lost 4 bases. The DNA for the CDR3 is TGTGCCACCACCAATGGGGACAGAGAGACCCAGTACTTC. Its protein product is CATTNGDRETQYF.

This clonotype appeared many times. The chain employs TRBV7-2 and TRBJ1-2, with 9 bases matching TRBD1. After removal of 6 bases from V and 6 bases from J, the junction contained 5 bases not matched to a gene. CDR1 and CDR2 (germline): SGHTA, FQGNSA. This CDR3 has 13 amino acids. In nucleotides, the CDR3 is TGTGCCAGCAGTCCGGGACAGGGAGATGGCTACACCTTC. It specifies CASSPGQGDGYTF.

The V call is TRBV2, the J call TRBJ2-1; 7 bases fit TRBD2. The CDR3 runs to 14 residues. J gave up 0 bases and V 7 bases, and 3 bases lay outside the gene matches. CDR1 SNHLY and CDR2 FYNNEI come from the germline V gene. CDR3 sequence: CASTGDYSYNEQFF. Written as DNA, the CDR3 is TGTGCCAGCACTGGGGACTACTCCTACAATGAGCAGTTCTTC.

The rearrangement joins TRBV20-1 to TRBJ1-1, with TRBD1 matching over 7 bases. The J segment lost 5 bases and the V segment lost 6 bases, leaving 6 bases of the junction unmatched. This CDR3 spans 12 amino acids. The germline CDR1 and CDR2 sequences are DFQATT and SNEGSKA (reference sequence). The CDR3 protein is CSAAGGGTEAFF. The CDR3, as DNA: TGCAGTGCAGCAGGGGGTGGTACTGAAGCTTTCTTT.

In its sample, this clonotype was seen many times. CDR3 sequence reads: CASSRGQGPGNTIYF. CDR3 in DNA: TGTGCCAGCAGCCGGGGACAGGGCCCTGGAAACACCATATATTTT. The V gene is TRBV12-3 or TRBV12-4, the J gene TRBJ1-3, with 9 positions matching TRBD1. The CDR3 runs 15 residues. Losses at the gene ends were 6 bases for V and 2 bases for J; bases not matched to a gene: 5.

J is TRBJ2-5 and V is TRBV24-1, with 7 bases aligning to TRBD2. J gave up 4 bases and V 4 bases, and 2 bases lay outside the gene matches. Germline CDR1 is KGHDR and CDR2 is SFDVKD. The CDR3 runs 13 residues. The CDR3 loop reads CATSEGEGETQYF. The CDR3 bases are TGTGCCACCAGTGAAGGGGAGGGAGAGACCCAGTACTTC.

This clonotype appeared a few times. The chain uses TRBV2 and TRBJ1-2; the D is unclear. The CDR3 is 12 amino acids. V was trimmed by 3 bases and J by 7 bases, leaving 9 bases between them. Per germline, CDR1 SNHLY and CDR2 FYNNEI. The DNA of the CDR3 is TGTGCCAGCAGTGAGCGGTCGGTTGGCTACACCTTC. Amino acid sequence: CASSERSVGYTF.

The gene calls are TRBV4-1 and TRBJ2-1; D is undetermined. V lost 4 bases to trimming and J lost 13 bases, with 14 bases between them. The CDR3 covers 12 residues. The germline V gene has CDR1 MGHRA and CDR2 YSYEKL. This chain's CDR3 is CASSPPLGRQFF. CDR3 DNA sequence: TGCGCCAGCAGCCCACCTCTTGGTCGACAGTTCTTC.

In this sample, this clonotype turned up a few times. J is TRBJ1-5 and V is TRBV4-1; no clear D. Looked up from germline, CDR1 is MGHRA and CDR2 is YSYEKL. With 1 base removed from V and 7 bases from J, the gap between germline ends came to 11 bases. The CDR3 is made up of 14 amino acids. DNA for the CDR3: TGCGCCAGCAGCCAAGTAGGGCTGGGACAGCCCCAGCATTTT. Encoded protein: CASSQVGLGQPQHF.